The 10 T cell receptor beta chains reported below all come from one sample, sequenced in a study of human T cells and chemical hapten exposure (dated by TCRdb to about 2021). Interpreted using the paper, the time point label stands for: pre-sensitization, week 0. In light of the paper, this sample's treatment or condition label describes: therapeutic diphenylcyclopropenone sensitization with weekly scalp DPC. The library came from RACE. Reads for this sample came from a NextSeq 500. The public reads were run again by TCRdb, first through fastp at Q25 and then through MiXCR, and only productive beta chains were kept. Entries that share a CDR3 protein sequence are merged under the most common genes and DNA. Counted in this sample were roughly 110,000 distinct CDR3 sequences; less than 15% of them appeared once. The ten largest clones take up over 1.5% of the sample. The specimen comprised whole blood, sampled in connection with sensitization to the hapten diphenylcyclopropenone (DPC). The origin of the receptors is a woman aged 50 to 60 with alopecia areata. Some clones in this sample may be carry-over from other donors' samples.

This clonotype came up a few times. This chain joins TRBV28 and TRBJ1-1; D is ambiguous. Germline lookup yields CDR1 MDHEN and CDR2 SYDVKM. Trimming stripped 2 bases from V and 10 bases from J, with 17 bases between. The CDR3 consists of 14 residues. The CDR3: CASSLPLRSEGAFF. In DNA, the CDR3 is TGTGCCAGCAGTTTACCGTTGAGGTCGGAGGGAGCTTTCTTT.

J is TRBJ2-3 and V is TRBV7-6, with 14 bases lining up with TRBD2. Germline V gene sequence: CDR1 SGHVS, CDR2 FNYEAQ. V lost 5 bases to trimming and J lost 2 bases; unmatched junction nucleotides: 9. This CDR3 has 18 residues. The CDR3 protein is CASSHPGTSGGNTDTQYF. DNA for the CDR3: TGTGCCAGCAGCCACCCCGGGACTAGCGGGGGAAACACAGATACGCAGTATTTT.

In the case of this clonotype: No conserved phenylalanine or tryptophan ends this CDR3, so it is likely a read error. Because the CDR3's place on the DNA is in doubt, the DNA is left out and the CDR3 is given as listed by TCRdb. The J gene is TRBJ2-1, the V gene TRBV7-2; TRBD2 is the table's D call, not checked against the DNA. The CDR3 sequence runs 12 residues, both termini included. Per germline, CDR1 SGHTA and CDR2 FQGNSA. The CDR3 reads CASSLDPRSSFS.

V usage is TRBV18 and J usage is TRBJ1-6; D ambiguous. Trimming took 6 bases from V and 10 from J, leaving 19 bases between them. Germline values: CDR1 KGHSH, CDR2 LQKENI. The CDR3 totals 15 residues. CDR3 DNA sequence: TGTGCCAGCTCGTCGACGAACGACCCTCTCTCACCCCTCCACTTT. It translates to CASSSTNDPLSPLHF. The full variable domain, completed using reference TRBV18 and TRBJ1-6, is NAGVMQNPRHLVRRRGQEARLRCSPMKGHSHVYWYRQLPEEGLKFMVYLQKENIIDESGMPKERFSAEFPKEGPSILRIQQVVRGDSAAYFCASSSTNDPLSPLHFGNGTRLTVT.

This clonotype was seen a few times. The chain carries TRBV29-1 and TRBJ1-1; D call uncertain. Germline-derived CDR1 and CDR2 are SQVTM and ANQGSEA. Trimming stripped 6 bases from V and 0 bases from J, with 11 bases between. This CDR3 spans 13 amino acids. In DNA form, the CDR3 reads TGCAGCGTCTTACTGAGACTGAACACTGAAGCTTTCTTT. It specifies CSVLLRLNTEAFF.

The chain carries TRBV20-1 and TRBJ1-2, with D perhaps TRBD1 (5 bases). Trimming pared 2 bases from V and 3 bases from J, leaving 10 bases between. This CDR3 has 13 residues. From germline, CDR1 is DFQATT and CDR2 SNEGSKA (reference sequence). CDR3 DNA sequence: TGCAGTGCTAGACTGACAGACCACTATGGCTACACCTTC. Residues: CSARLTDHYGYTF.

V gene TRBV3-1 combines with J gene TRBJ2-1; D is undetermined. Germline V lookup: CDR1 LGHDT, CDR2 YNNKEL (reference sequence). V was shortened by 0 bases and J by 10 bases, with 10 bases between the two germline ends. The CDR3 has 13 amino acids. Written as DNA, the CDR3 is TGTGCCAGCAGCCAAGATCGACTGGGCGAGCAGTTCTTC. This translates into CASSQDRLGEQFF.

The chain carries TRBV28 and TRBJ2-7, with D unclear. Between the trimmed V and J ends, which lost 4 bases and 3 bases, there was a span of 13 bases. The CDR3 runs 14 residues. Germline V gene lookup returns CDR1 MDHEN and CDR2 SYDVKM. CDR3 nucleotides: TGTGCCAGCAGTTACTCCTTAGCCCTCTACGAGCAGTACTTC. Protein product: CASSYSLALYEQYF.

The V call is TRBV5-1, the J call TRBJ2-3, with a possible D match to TRBD2 (6 bases). V gave up 0 bases and J gave up 0 bases, with 14 bases separating them. The germline V gene encodes CDR1 SGHRS and CDR2 YFSETQ. The CDR3 length is 17 residues. The CDR3 bases are TGCGCCAGCAGCTTGGGCGCTAGCGTCTCTAGCACAGATACGCAGTATTTT. This codes for CASSLGASVSSTDTQYF.

The chain joins TRBV3-1 to TRBJ2-5; tentative D call: TRBD2 (5 bases). The V end lost 1 base, the J end lost 3 bases, and 12 bases lay between the germline ends. This CDR3 is built from 15 residues. CDR1 is LGHDT, CDR2 YNNKEL, per germline (reference sequence). In DNA, the CDR3 is TGTGCCAGCAGCCAAGGAATCTCGGGGAAAGAGACCCAGTACTTC. Protein product: CASSQGISGKETQYF.